This TCR beta chain was identified in a study of regulatory T cells in long-lasting Graves disease. The study's findings and limits: It was in persistent disease that TRBV28, TRBJ1-2 and TRBJ2-5 were favored.

In the case of this clonotype: Its antigen remains unidentified.

Time point: persistent/refractory GD, antithyroid drugs over 5 years with positive TRAb. The TCR library was made from RNA extracted from PBMCs. Libraries of TCR beta came from iRepertoire HTBI primers plus Arm-PCR of CDR3 regions. MiXCR was run by TCRdb on the multiplex PCR reads, yielding one entry per CDR3 protein. The sample gives fewer than 400,000 distinct CDR3 sequences, less than 25% of which show up once; about a fifth is in the top ten. This CDR3 has 13 amino acids. V was cut by 5 bases and J by 7 bases, with 17 bases left in between. Looked up from germline, CDR1 is GTSNPN and CDR2 is SVGIG (reference sequence).

This specimen consisted of peripheral blood mononuclear cells (PBMCs), obtained when the disease was refractory, from a patient treated with antithyroid drugs. The receptor comes from a female donor with Graves disease. The genes are TRBV30 and TRBJ1-1; TRBD1 might be the D (5 bases). CDR3 coding DNA: TGTGCCTGGCTCCACGTGGGGGAGATTGAAGCTTTCTTT. Translated, it gives CAWLHVGEIEAFF.